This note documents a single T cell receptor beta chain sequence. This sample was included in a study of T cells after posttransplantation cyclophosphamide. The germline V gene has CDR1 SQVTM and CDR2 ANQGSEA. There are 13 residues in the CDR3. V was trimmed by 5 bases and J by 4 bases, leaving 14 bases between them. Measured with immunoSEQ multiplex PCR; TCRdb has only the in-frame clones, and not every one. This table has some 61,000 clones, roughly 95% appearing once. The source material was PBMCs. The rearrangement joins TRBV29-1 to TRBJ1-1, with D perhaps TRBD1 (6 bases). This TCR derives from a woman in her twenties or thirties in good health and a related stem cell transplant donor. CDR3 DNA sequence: TGCAGCGTTCGGGACACAAGGAGCACTGAAGCTTTCTTT. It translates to CSVRDTRSTEAFF.